The entry below gives a single T cell receptor (beta chain) sequence along with its context. Its target is not known. Each sample yielded at least 6 million isolated PBMCs. Extracted total RNA amounted to at least 5.5 micrograms for each sample. The sample comes from a study of blood T cells in healthy people across ages. Overall study results and limits: There were more naive CD4+ cells and higher diversity in long-lived donors than in aged donors.

Alongside a J-beta primer mix, a sample-barcoded 5' primer served in a second PCR lasting about 6 to 12 cycles. Researchers report that a template-switch adaptor with 12 random nucleotides tagged each cDNA molecule. TCRdb reprocessed the 5' RACE reads via MiXCR and lists one record per CDR3 protein. The sample consists of 2 million or so distinct CDR3 sequences, less than 50% of them appearing once. CDR3 length: 15 amino acids. Trimming removed 6 bases from V and 2 bases from J; junction bases left unmatched: 8. CDR1 is MDHEN, CDR2 SYDVKM, per germline. The specimen sequenced was blood. The sequence came from a woman in her thirties or forties in good health. The genes are TRBV28 and TRBJ2-7; TRBD1 aligns across 9 bases. The CDR3 sequence: CASSTRRTGAYEQYF. In DNA, the CDR3 is TGTGCCAGCAGCACAAGACGGACAGGGGCCTACGAGCAGTACTTC.